The 25 T cell receptor beta chains presented below share a single source sample, sequenced in a study of identical twins. TCRdb redid the calling of the 5' RACE reads with MiXCR, one entry per CDR3 protein. Among 400,000 to 550,000 distinct CDR3 sequences, approximately 15% were seen once, and the ten largest hold approximately 1%. This sample was also put to use in a study of yellow fever vaccine responses in identical twins.

The sample consisted of CD4+ T cells sorted from blood. The receptors shown here come from a young woman in good health.

The chain links TRBV7-9 to TRBJ2-1; D could derive from TRBD1 or TRBD2 (5 bases each). The CDR3 has 17 residues. Germline CDR1 is SEHNR and CDR2 is FQNEAQ (reference sequence). The V end was cut by 0 bases, the J end by 5 bases, with 17 bases between. The CDR3 nucleotides are TGTGCCAGCAGCTTAGCGAGGAACCTGGGGGTAGACAATGAGCAGTTCTTC. Protein product: CASSLARNLGVDNEQFF. The entire variable domain, with the rest obtained from reference TRBV7-9 and TRBJ2-1, is as follows: DTGVSQNPRHKITKRGQNVTFRCDPISEHNRLYWYRQTLGQGPEFLTYFQNEAQLEKSRLLSDRFSAERPKGSFSTLEIQRTEQGDSAMYLCASSLARNLGVDNEQFFGPGTRLTVL.

A few counts support this clonotype. V gene TRBV5-1 combines with J gene TRBJ2-5; D is perhaps TRBD1 or TRBD2 (6 bases each). CDR3 length: 15 residues. In germline, CDR1 is SGHRS, CDR2 YFSETQ. V gave up 0 bases and J gave up 4 bases, with 13 bases separating them. The CDR3 DNA sequence: TGCGCCAGCAGCTTGGACGGGGGCCTGGGAGAGACCCAGTACTTC. Its translation: CASSLDGGLGETQYF. Full variable domain (outside the CDR3, taken from reference TRBV5-1 and TRBJ2-5): KAGVTQTPRYLIKTRGQQVTLSCSPISGHRSVSWYQQTPGQGLQFLFEYFSETQRNKGNFPGRFSGRQFSNSRSEMNVSTLELGDSALYLCASSLDGGLGETQYFGPGTRLLVL.

The chain recombines TRBV5-1 with TRBJ2-7; tentative D call: TRBD2 (5 bases). This CDR3 has 15 residues. The V gene's germline CDR1 is SGHRS and CDR2 YFSETQ. Trimming stripped 3 bases from V and 4 bases from J, with 17 bases between. CDR3 bases: TGCGCCAGCAGCTCAATGACACCCGGGATTTACGAGCAGTACTTC. Amino acid sequence: CASSSMTPGIYEQYF. Full variable domain (rest looked up from reference TRBV5-1 and TRBJ2-7): KAGVTQTPRYLIKTRGQQVTLSCSPISGHRSVSWYQQTPGQGLQFLFEYFSETQRNKGNFPGRFSGRQFSNSRSEMNVSTLELGDSALYLCASSSMTPGIYEQYFGPGTRLTVT.

This clonotype was seen more than once but under ten times. V usage is TRBV20-1 and J usage is TRBJ2-1, with 7 positions matching TRBD1. Germline CDR1 DFQATT, CDR2 SNEGSKA (reference sequence). Germline trimming cut 2 bases from V and 8 bases from J; bases unmatched to any gene: 15. The CDR3 length is 16 residues. CDR3 residues: CSARRRGHYTSDEQFF. CDR3 nucleotides: TGCAGTGCTAGACGTAGGGGGCATTATACATCTGATGAGCAGTTCTTC.

The chain has TRBV10-3 and TRBJ2-5; 11 bases agree with TRBD1. The CDR3 runs 14 residues. Losses at the gene ends were 7 bases for V and 5 bases for J; bases not matched to a gene: 6. In germline, CDR1 is ENHRY, CDR2 SYGVKD. The CDR3 bases are TGTGCCATCAAGGGGACAGGGGGAGTTGAGACCCAGTACTTC. The encoded protein is CAIKGTGGVETQYF.

This clonotype was recorded at least ten times. This sequence joins TRBV29-1 and TRBJ1-1, with 8 bases identical to TRBD1. V was clipped by 6 bases and J by 6 bases; unmatched bases: 9. CDR3 length: 13 residues. Germline loops: CDR1 SQVTM, CDR2 ANQGSEA. CDR3: CSVGDRRKPEAFF. The CDR3 region has the DNA TGCAGCGTAGGGGACAGGAGGAAACCTGAAGCTTTCTTT.

The sample holds many counts of this clonotype. The chain couples TRBV20-1 to TRBJ1-1; the D is unclear. Trimming removed 1 base from V and 0 bases from J, with 9 bases in between. Germline CDR1 DFQATT, CDR2 SNEGSKA (reference sequence). CDR3 size: 14 residues. CDR3 nucleotides: TGCAGTGCTAGAGCCGGCCAGCTGAACACTGAAGCTTTCTTT. Translating it yields CSARAGQLNTEAFF.

The chain links TRBV6-5 to TRBJ2-2; 9 bases agree with TRBD1. The trim removed 2 bases at V and 0 bases at J, leaving 10 bases unmatched. There are 19 residues in the CDR3. CDR1 and CDR2 (germline): MNHEY, SVGAGI. The CDR3 DNA is TGTGCCAGCAGTTACACAGCCCACAGGGGGCAGCCGAACACCGGGGAGCTGTTTTTT. Translation: CASSYTAHRGQPNTGELFF.

This clonotype showed up many times. V is TRBV4-3 and J is TRBJ2-5; D not resolved. Germline lookup yields CDR1 LGHNA and CDR2 YSLEER. V shed 0 bases and J shed 2 bases, with 7 bases lying between them. The CDR3 runs to 14 residues. CDR3 DNA sequence: TGCGCCAGCAGCCAAGATTTTAGACAAGAGACCCAGTACTTC. This gives the protein CASSQDFRQETQYF.

This clonotype was picked up a small number of times. The genes are TRBV9 and TRBJ2-1, with D tentatively TRBD1 (6 bases). The CDR3 is 17 amino acids. The V end lost 2 bases, the J end lost 2 bases, and 17 bases lay between the germline ends. Looked up from germline, CDR1 is SGDLS and CDR2 is YYNGEE. The CDR3 nucleotides are TGTGCCAGCAGCGTTGGGATGAGGGGACAAGCCTACAATGAGCAGTTCTTC. As protein: CASSVGMRGQAYNEQFF.

The rearrangement joins TRBV20-1 to TRBJ2-1; 8 bases line up with TRBD2. The CDR3 runs to 13 residues. Per germline, CDR1 DFQATT and CDR2 SNEGSKA (reference sequence). The V gene end was trimmed by 3 bases and the J gene end by 10 bases; junction bases not matched to a gene: 8. The DNA of the CDR3 is TGCAGTGCTAGCCTCGGGGGGGGGACAGAGCAGTTCTTC. Protein product: CSASLGGGTEQFF.

This clonotype was picked up a small number of times. V and J are TRBV3-1 and TRBJ2-7, with D possibly being TRBD2 (5 bases). CDR1 and CDR2 from the germline V gene are LGHDT and YNNKEL (reference sequence). The CDR3 contains 15 residues. The germline V and J ends were trimmed by 1 base and 2 bases, with 12 bases remaining between them. The CDR3 nucleotides read TGTGCCAGCAGCCAAGTTTCCGCGGGCACCTACGAGCAGTACTTC. It codes for CASSQVSAGTYEQYF.

This clonotype was detected only a few times. The J gene is TRBJ2-2, the V gene TRBV7-2; maybe TRBD1 (6 bases). Germline V gene data show CDR1 as SGHTA and CDR2 as FQGNSA. The CDR3 runs to 15 residues. Trimming pared 1 base from V and 6 bases from J, leaving 12 bases between. This chain's CDR3 is CASSLVTGIPGELFF. DNA for the CDR3: TGTGCCAGCAGCTTAGTAACAGGGATTCCCGGGGAGCTGTTTTTT.

This clonotype was counted at least ten times. The V call is TRBV10-3, the J call TRBJ2-1; 10 bases are shared with TRBD2. The CDR3 runs to 16 residues. Germline V gene data show CDR1 as ENHRY and CDR2 as SYGVKD. After removal of 3 bases from V and 9 bases from J, the junction contained 11 bases not matched to a gene. This CDR3 reads CAISDKGAGGPGEQFF. The CDR3 DNA sequence: TGTGCCATCAGTGATAAAGGAGCGGGAGGGCCGGGTGAGCAGTTCTTC.

This clonotype was observed many times. The V gene is TRBV29-1, the J gene TRBJ2-3, with 12 bases lining up with TRBD2. This CDR3 is built from 15 residues. The germline V gene encodes CDR1 SQVTM and CDR2 ANQGSEA. The junction had 4 bases not matched to a gene; V was cut back by 2 bases and J by 4 bases. Written as DNA, the CDR3 is TGCAGCGTTGAACCGACTAGCGGGAGCCCAGATACGCAGTATTTT. This translates into CSVEPTSGSPDTQYF.

This clonotype showed up just a few times. The J gene is TRBJ2-4, the V gene TRBV28; D possibly uses TRBD1 or TRBD2 (6 bases each). The CDR3 is 14 residues long. Trimming took off 5 bases at V and 9 bases at J, with 17 bases between the two ends. Germline loops: CDR1 MDHEN, CDR2 SYDVKM. The CDR3 loop is CASSLVGGTSIQYF. Written as DNA, the CDR3 is TGTGCCAGCAGTCTAGTCGGGGGCACGAGCATTCAGTACTTC.

This clonotype occurred a few times. The chain joins TRBV11-2 to TRBJ1-2; 8 bases align to TRBD1. The V gene's germline CDR1 is SGHAT and CDR2 FQNNGV. CDR3 length: 15 residues. J lost 3 bases, V lost 0 bases, and 3 bases had no gene match. The CDR3 nucleotides are TGTGCCAGCAGCTTAGATCCGACAGGGGACTATGGCTACACCTTC. The encoded protein is CASSLDPTGDYGYTF.

The chain employs TRBV10-3 and TRBJ2-7, with a tentative D call TRBD2 (6 bases). Germline values: CDR1 ENHRY, CDR2 SYGVKD. V lost 1 base and J 7 bases, leaving 8 bases between the germline ends. CDR3 length: 12 amino acids. For the CDR3, the DNA is TGTGCCATCAGTGAGTACGGGGGTGAGCAGTACTTC. It yields the protein CAISEYGGEQYF.

The chain is built from TRBV27 and TRBJ1-4, with TRBD1 identical over 9 bases. Germline V CDR1 and CDR2: MNHEY, SMNVEV (reference sequence). CDR3 length: 15 residues. J gave up 10 bases and V 5 bases, and 11 bases lay outside the gene matches. CDR3 nucleotides: TGTGCCAGCAGTCTTTCCGGGACAGGGTCCGGAAAACTGTTTTTT. Amino acid sequence: CASSLSGTGSGKLFF.

This clonotype appeared a few times. The V gene is TRBV7-3, the J gene TRBJ2-1, with a tentative D call TRBD1 (6 bases). The CDR3 totals 14 residues. The germline V gene encodes CDR1 SGHTA and CDR2 FQGTGA. The ends were cut back, 5 bases at V and 2 bases at J, with 10 bases in the middle. CDR3: CASSPEGAYNEQFF. The CDR3 bases are TGTGCCAGCAGCCCCGAGGGGGCCTACAATGAGCAGTTCTTC.

The chain combines TRBV20-1 with TRBJ2-3; possibly TRBD2 for D (5 bases). The CDR3 contains 15 residues. CDR1 and CDR2 from the germline V gene are DFQATT and SNEGSKA (reference sequence). V was shortened by 3 bases and J by 2 bases, with 15 bases between the two germline ends. Here the CDR3 reads CSASELTGNTDTQYF. The CDR3 DNA reads as TGCAGTGCTAGCGAGTTGACGGGGAACACAGATACGCAGTATTTT.

The chain carries TRBV3-1 and TRBJ2-1; D is uncertain. CDR1 LGHDT and CDR2 YNNKEL come from the germline V gene (reference sequence). V was shortened by 0 bases and J by 4 bases, with 10 bases between the two germline ends. The CDR3 runs to 15 residues. The CDR3 DNA reads TGTGCCAGCAGCCAAGACTCGGACGGATACAATGAGCAGTTCTTC. It codes for CASSQDSDGYNEQFF.

The table lists this clonotype with a few counts. The chain has TRBV19 and TRBJ2-5, with D unclear. This CDR3 is built from 14 residues. The germline CDR1 and CDR2 sequences are LNHDA and SQIVND (reference sequence). V lost 1 base, J lost 5 bases, and 11 bases lay in between. CDR3 sequence (DNA): TGTGCCAGTAGTATAGCCAACCTCCCGGAGACCCAGTACTTC. Protein product: CASSIANLPETQYF.

The V and J genes are TRBV29-1 and TRBJ2-5; tentatively, D is TRBD2 (5 bases). V gave up 4 bases and J gave up 0 bases, with 12 bases separating them. CDR3 length equals 14 residues. Germline lookup yields CDR1 SQVTM and CDR2 ANQGSEA. Here the CDR3 reads CSVVQRPYQETQYF. The CDR3 DNA sequence: TGCAGCGTTGTACAGCGGCCGTACCAAGAGACCCAGTACTTC.

The V gene is TRBV6-1, the J gene TRBJ1-2; possibly TRBD1 for D (6 bases). V lost 4 bases to trimming and J lost 4 bases, with 16 bases between them. The CDR3 has 15 residues. The V gene's germline CDR1 is MNHNS and CDR2 SASEGT. CDR3 residues: CASSGGAGESYGYTF. CDR3 DNA sequence: TGTGCCAGCAGTGGGGGGGCAGGAGAGAGCTATGGCTACACCTTC.